The 9 T cell receptor beta chains below come from one sample, sequenced in a study of post-analysis software for immune sequencing data. General study points: TRBV5-6, TRBV5-1 and TRBV20-1 belonged to a set of roughly 5 TRBV segments that were more frequent in patients than controls.

Antigen specificity for these receptors is unknown. Unique-molecular-identifier-tagged TCR beta cDNA libraries were used. TCRdb re-derived calls from the PCR reads in MiXCR, one entry per CDR3 protein. The table includes 650,000 to 850,000 distinct CDR3 sequences, about half detected once. Material: blood. Every receptor here comes from a girl under 18 with multiple sclerosis.

The chain employs TRBV20-1 and TRBJ2-1; 8 bases map to TRBD2. The J segment lost 5 bases and the V segment lost 6 bases, leaving 12 bases of the junction unmatched. This CDR3 spans 15 amino acids. The germline CDR1 and CDR2 sequences are DFQATT and SNEGSKA (reference sequence). The CDR3 DNA is TGCAGTGCGGGGCCTTCTAGCGGGCCAAACAATGAGCAGTTCTTC. Translated: CSAGPSSGPNNEQFF.

This clonotype came up a few times. This chain uses TRBV6-5 with TRBJ2-3; 9 nucleotides align to TRBD2. CDR1 and CDR2 (germline): MNHEY, SVGAGI. The CDR3 length is 14 residues. Trimming took 10 bases from V and 7 from J; bases not matched to a gene: 12. CDR3 sequence: CATRISGTSNTQYF. CDR3 DNA: TGTGCCACTAGGATATCCGGGACTAGCAATACGCAGTATTTT.

This clonotype was found a few times. The J gene is TRBJ2-4, the V gene TRBV2; 7 bases are a match to TRBD1. Germline CDR1 reads SNHLY; CDR2 reads FYNNEI. V shed 4 bases, J shed 15 bases, and the junction held 18 bases outside the gene matches. This CDR3 region has 15 residues. This CDR3 is CASSGIGQAVKMGYF. As DNA, the CDR3 is TGTGCCAGCAGTGGGATAGGACAGGCCGTCAAGATGGGGTACTTC. Full variable domain (remainder filled in from reference TRBV2 and TRBJ2-4): EPEVTQTPSHQVTQMGQEVILRCVPISNHLYFYWYRQILGQKVEFLVSFYNNEISEKSEIFDDQFSVERPDGSNFTLKIRSTKLEDSAMYFCASSGIGQAVKMGYFGAGTRLSVL.

V is TRBV5-1 and J is TRBJ2-7, with TRBD1 identical over 10 bases. V shed 1 base and J 5 bases; nucleotides not matched to a gene: 6. Germline CDR1 reads SGHRS; CDR2 reads YFSETQ. The CDR3 totals 15 residues. CDR3 bases: TGCGCCAGCAGCTTGTTGGGACAGGGGAGGGACGAGCAGTACTTC. It is translated as CASSLLGQGRDEQYF.

This rearrangement joins TRBV20-1 to TRBJ2-7; tentatively, D is TRBD2 (6 bases). CDR1 and CDR2 (germline): DFQATT, SNEGSKA (reference sequence). The V end was cut by 0 bases, the J end by 3 bases, with 12 bases between. The CDR3 loop spans 14 amino acids. The CDR3 sequence is CSARDPAGHYEQYF. The CDR3 region has the DNA TGCAGTGCTAGAGACCCAGCGGGCCACTACGAGCAGTACTTC.

This clonotype was seen a few times. J is TRBJ2-5 and V is TRBV20-1; 9 positions match TRBD2. This CDR3 contains 15 residues. Trimming took 6 bases from V and 5 from J; bases not matched to a gene: 13. Germline V lookup: CDR1 DFQATT, CDR2 SNEGSKA (reference sequence). Here the CDR3 reads CSATRLAGSAETQYF. The CDR3 nucleotides read TGCAGTGCCACCCGTCTAGCGGGGAGCGCGGAGACCCAGTACTTC.

This clonotype was detected only a few times. The V gene is TRBV12-3 or TRBV12-4, the J gene TRBJ2-5, with 9 bases that match TRBD2. The CDR3 has 16 residues. Unmatched junction bases numbered 8, after V lost 5 bases and J lost 1 base. DNA of the CDR3: TGTGCCAGCAGTCATAGCGGGAGACAACTCCAAGAGACCCAGTACTTC. Its protein is CASSHSGRQLQETQYF.

The V and J genes are TRBV14 and TRBJ2-7; D is ambiguous. The CDR3 consists of 15 residues. V was pared by 0 bases and J by 5 bases, with 14 bases between. The germline CDR1 and CDR2 sequences are SGHDN and FVKESK. The CDR3 DNA sequence: TGTGCCAGCAGCCAAGAAGGCTTCAGAAGGGACGAGCAGTACTTC. The encoded protein is CASSQEGFRRDEQYF.

The chain couples TRBV7-9 to TRBJ2-3, with D perhaps matching TRBD1 or TRBD2 (6 bases each). Germline CDR1 reads SEHNR; CDR2 reads FQNEAQ (reference sequence). V was shortened by 4 bases and J by 7 bases, with 15 bases between the two germline ends. This CDR3 is 14 amino acids long. The CDR3 DNA reads as TGTGCCAGCAGCTCGTCAGGGGCGGGATATACGCAGTATTTT. Its protein product is CASSSSGAGYTQYF.